Listed below are T cell receptor beta chains from one sample, sequenced in a study of cytomegalovirus exposure and HLA in healthy donors. Sequenced by immunoSEQ multiplex PCR; TCRdb stores in-frame clones only, minus some. Of about 130,000 clones in the sample, less than 85% were seen once. The sequenced sample was PBMCs. Receptor source: a male donor in good health and CMV-seronegative. CDR3s include the opening cysteine and the closing phenylalanine or tryptophan. A D gene is named only where the DNA matches it firmly. Some rows mark clone size as missing; the rest say once, few, many or name a class of expanded clone.

clone size	D gene	J gene	CDR3 length	V gene	CDR3 protein	CDR3 DNA
NA	NA	TRBJ1-4	15	TRBV12-5	CASGLQVSTNEKLFF	TGTGCTAGTGGTTTACAGGTCTCAACTAATGAAAAACTGTTTTTT
NA	TRBD1	TRBJ2-5	14	TRBV5-1	CASSPQGAQETQYF	TGCGCCAGCAGCCCACAGGGGGCGCAAGAGACCCAGTACTTC
NA	TRBD1	TRBJ1-1	16	TRBV7-2	CASSLGGQGASTEAFF	TGTGCCAGCAGCTTAGGAGGACAGGGGGCGAGCACTGAAGCTTTCTTT
NA	NA	TRBJ2-7	15	TRBV4-3	CASSQDARGNYEQYF	TGCGCCAGCAGCCAAGATGCCAGGGGAAACTACGAGCAGTACTTC
NA	TRBD1	TRBJ2-7	15	TRBV7-2	CASSFGTVTSYEQYF	TGTGCCAGCAGCTTCGGGACAGTGACCTCCTACGAGCAGTACTTC
NA	TRBD1	TRBJ2-2	15	TRBV7-8	CASSLAGTVSGELFF	TGTGCCAGCAGCTTAGCGGGGACAGTGAGCGGGGAGCTGTTTTTT
NA	NA	TRBJ1-6	21	TRBV15	CATSIRLTRSSPGTYNSPLHF	TGTGCCACCAGCATAAGACTCACAAGGTCCTCTCCGGGGACCTATAATTCACCCCTCCACTTT
once	TRBD1	TRBJ2-6	16	TRBV14	CASSPRQGAGANVLTF	TGTGCCAGCAGCCCCAGACAGGGGGCTGGGGCCAACGTCCTGACTTTC
NA	NA	TRBJ2-2	15	TRBV6-5	CASSGGREHTGELFF	TGTGCCAGCAGTGGAGGACGGGAGCACACCGGGGAGCTGTTTTTT
NA	NA	TRBJ1-3	14	TRBV10-3	CAISGTDTGNTIYF	TGTGCCATCAGTGGCACAGACACTGGAAACACCATATATTTT
NA	NA	TRBJ2-1	15	TRBV19	CASSTTWAGDNEQFF	TGTGCCAGTAGTACTACGTGGGCAGGCGACAATGAGCAGTTCTTC
NA	TRBD1	TRBJ1-2	13	TRBV28	CASSFGQGVGYTF	TGTGCCAGCAGTTTCGGACAGGGGGTAGGCTACACCTTC
once	TRBD2	TRBJ2-5	16	TRBV11-2	CASSLGPGLAEETQYF	TGTGCCAGCAGCTTAGGACCGGGACTAGCGGAAGAGACCCAGTACTTC
NA	NA	TRBJ2-6	19	TRBV19	CASSIIIFRGSSGANVLTF	TGTGCCAGTAGTATAATCATTTTTCGGGGGAGCTCTGGGGCCAACGTCCTGACTTTC
NA	NA	TRBJ1-1	14	TRBV9	CASSTRDKNTEAFF	TGTGCCAGCAGCACCCGGGACAAGAACACTGAAGCTTTCTTT
NA	TRBD2	TRBJ2-4	17	TRBV19	CASSSLGREDPKNIQYF	TGTGCCAGTAGTAGCCTAGGACGGGAGGATCCCAAAAACATTCAGTACTTC
NA	NA	TRBJ2-7	15	TRBV11-2	CASSPSFPNSYEQYF	TGTGCCAGCAGCCCGAGTTTCCCCAACTCCTACGAGCAGTACTTC
NA	TRBD1	TRBJ1-5	17	TRBV7-2	CASSLLTYRGDSQPQHF	TGTGCCAGCAGCTTATTGACATACAGGGGGGATAGTCAGCCCCAGCATTTT
NA	NA	TRBJ1-2	14	TRBV10-3	CAIRPRGNRGGYTF	TGTGCCATCAGACCCCGGGGGAACCGTGGGGGCTACACCTTC
NA	TRBD2	TRBJ2-5	15	TRBV10-3	CAISGGLAGAETQYF	TGTGCCATCAGTGGAGGACTAGCGGGAGCGGAGACCCAGTACTTC
NA	NA	TRBJ2-1	13	TRBV25-1	CASSGLGLNEQFF	TGTGCCAGCAGTGGTTTGGGGCTCAATGAGCAGTTCTTC
once	TRBD2	TRBJ2-3	15	TRBV5-4	CASSLSGRGGDTQYF	TGTGCCAGCAGCCTTAGCGGGAGAGGAGGAGATACGCAGTATTTT
NA	NA	TRBJ2-3	11	TRBV28	CASSFRDTQYF	TGTGCCAGCAGTTTCCGGGATACGCAGTATTTT
NA	TRBD1	TRBJ1-2	13	TRBV5-1	CASSFGTDYGYTF	TGCGCCAGCAGCTTCGGGACAGACTATGGCTACACCTTC
NA	TRBD1	TRBJ2-3	14	TRBV7-6	CASSAGTGTDTQYF	TGTGCCAGCAGCGCAGGGACAGGGACAGATACGCAGTATTTT
NA	NA	TRBJ1-4	16	TRBV19	CASSITAFATNEKLFF	TGTGCCAGTAGTATCACAGCTTTCGCAACTAATGAAAAACTGTTTTTT
NA	TRBD2	TRBJ2-7	15	TRBV6-1	CASSVGTSGAYEQYF	TGTGCCAGCAGTGTGGGGACTAGCGGGGCTTACGAGCAGTACTTC
NA	TRBD2	TRBJ2-2	17	TRBV11-3	CASSSTSGGPNTGELFF	TGTGCCAGCAGCTCAACTAGCGGGGGCCCTAACACCGGGGAGCTGTTTTTT
once	TRBD2	TRBJ2-1	13	TRBV5-4	CASSGRAKNEQFF	TGTGCCAGCAGCGGGAGGGCCAAAAATGAGCAGTTCTTC
NA	TRBD2	TRBJ2-3	19	TRBV7-2	CASSSLGLLAGGSTDTQYF	TGTGCCAGCAGCTCCCTGGGACTCCTAGCGGGAGGGAGCACAGATACGCAGTATTTT
NA	NA	TRBJ1-2	12	TRBV7-9	CASSLATGAHTF	TGTGCCAGCAGCTTAGCAACAGGTGCCCACACCTTC
NA	NA	TRBJ1-2	12	TRBV10-2	CASSGPRYGYTF	TGCGCCAGCAGTGGGCCGAGGTATGGCTACACCTTC
once	TRBD1	TRBJ2-7	14	TRBV30	CAWRPRDRGYEQYF	TGTGCCTGGAGGCCTAGGGACAGGGGCTACGAGCAGTACTTC
NA	TRBD1	TRBJ2-7	15	TRBV6-5	CASSYGGTGVNEQYF	TGTGCCAGCAGTTACGGCGGGACAGGGGTCAACGAGCAGTACTTC
NA	TRBD2	TRBJ2-1	14	TRBV5-1	CASSPGGLNNEQFF	TGCGCCAGCAGCCCGGGGGGACTCAACAATGAGCAGTTCTTC
NA	NA	TRBJ1-1	15	TRBV6-4	CASSDEPAGGTEAFF	TGTGCCAGCAGTGACGAACCAGCTGGGGGGACTGAAGCTTTCTTT
NA	NA	TRBJ1-5	18	TRBV27	CASSEFGTFTQLPQPQHF	TGTGCCAGCAGTGAATTCGGGACATTTACTCAATTGCCTCAGCCCCAGCATTTT
NA	NA	TRBJ2-5	18	TRBV19	CASSTSLATGTREETQYF	TGTGCCAGTAGTACCTCACTTGCGACAGGCACCCGGGAAGAGACCCAGTACTTC
NA	NA	TRBJ1-1	13	TRBV4-2	CASSQGQAGGAFF	TGTGCCAGCAGCCAAGGACAGGCCGGCGGGGCTTTCTTT
NA	NA	TRBJ2-7	14	TRBV7-2	CASSASTGWGEQYF	TGTGCCAGCAGCGCCTCCACGGGGTGGGGAGAGCAGTACTTC
medium-sized	NA	TRBJ1-1	17	TRBV7-6	CASSLEGFLTGNTEAFF	TGTGCCAGCAGCTTAGAGGGTTTTTTGACAGGCAACACTGAAGCTTTCTTT
NA	NA	TRBJ1-5	13	TRBV4-2	CASSFRGGQPQHF	TGTGCCAGCAGCTTTCGGGGAGGTCAGCCCCAGCATTTT